This T cell receptor (beta chain) was sequenced during a study of CD8+ T cells in alopecia areata. General study results and limits: Scalp lesions, especially in alopecia totalis/universalis, had higher clonality than normal scalp.

Treatment noted: oral pan-JAK inhibitor, 5-10 mg twice daily. Note on this clone: What it binds is not known.

The length of the CDR3 is 16 residues. J lost 2 bases, V lost 0 bases, and 0 bases had no gene match. The germline CDR1 and CDR2 sequences are SEHNR and FQNEAQ (reference sequence). Sequencing relied on a cDNA template that was reverse transcribed from extracted RNA. Some clones are missing from TCRdb's copy, which holds only in-frame ones; the method was immunoSEQ multiplex PCR. The sample holds over 150,000 clones, 60% seen once. The V gene is TRBV7-9, the J gene TRBJ2-5; TRBD2 aligns across 13 bases. This clonotype was obtained from a human donor with alopecia areata. The input for sequencing was CD4+ T cells sorted from blood, taken at week 4, from a patient treated with tofacitinib. DNA for the CDR3: TGTGCCAGCAGCTTAGCGGGACTAGCGGGGCAAGAGACCCAGTACTTC. Its translation: CASSLAGLAGQETQYF.